This passage covers 32 T cell receptor beta chains from one sample sequenced in a study of identifying expanded T cells in peripheral blood. Only in-frame clones appear in the TCRdb table, and some are missing; sequencing was by immunoSEQ multiplex PCR. Found here are roughly 96,000 clones, 88% of them singletons; the top ten hold approximately 5%. The source material was blood. These receptors originate from a person aged 18 to 75 in good health.

This chain connects TRBV6-5 to TRBJ1-3; the D is unclear. Germline V gene sequence: CDR1 MNHEY, CDR2 SVGAGI. V gave up 0 bases and J gave up 2 bases, with 8 bases separating them. CDR3 length: 15 amino acids. The CDR3 spells CASSYSDPAGNTIYF. CDR3 DNA sequence: TGTGCCAGCAGTTACTCAGACCCGGCTGGAAACACCATATATTTT.

The chain recombines TRBV20-1 with TRBJ1-2, with D unresolved. V was pared by 1 base and J by 1 base, with 1 base between. Germline V lookup: CDR1 DFQATT, CDR2 SNEGSKA (reference sequence). The CDR3 consists of 11 residues. CDR3 nucleotides: TGCAGTGCTAGAGTTAACTATGGCTACACCTTC. Its protein is CSARVNYGYTF.

The chain is built from TRBV18 and TRBJ1-1; D uncertain. Germline V gene lookup returns CDR1 KGHSH and CDR2 LQKENI. Deletions cut 3 bases from V and 1 base from J, with 12 bases between. This CDR3 is 15 amino acids long. The CDR3 spells CASSPVWQENTEAFF. The CDR3, as DNA: TGTGCCAGCTCACCGGTTTGGCAGGAGAACACTGAAGCTTTCTTT.

This chain links TRBV19 with TRBJ1-2; D ambiguous. The CDR3 loop spans 13 amino acids. With 1 base removed from V and 6 bases from J, the gap between germline ends came to 9 bases. Looked up from germline, CDR1 is LNHDA and CDR2 is SQIVND (reference sequence). Here the CDR3 reads CASSIGPRDGYTF. CDR3 in DNA: TGTGCCAGTAGTATAGGGCCGCGAGATGGCTACACCTTC.

This chain joins TRBV7-2 and TRBJ2-5; TRBD1 matches at 8 bases. The CDR3 covers 13 residues. V gave up 5 bases and J gave up 6 bases; unmatched junction bases: 5. Germline assignment: CDR1 SGHTA and CDR2 FQGNSA. This CDR3 reads CASSPGQGQTQYF. CDR3 bases: TGTGCCAGCAGCCCAGGACAGGGACAGACCCAGTACTTC.

The V call is TRBV30, the J call TRBJ2-1; D is possibly TRBD1 or TRBD2 (5 bases each). Germline values: CDR1 GTSNPN, CDR2 SVGIG (reference sequence). With 5 bases removed from V and 6 bases from J, the gap between germline ends came to 17 bases. The CDR3 covers 14 residues. The CDR3 reads CAWDSPGFVNEQFF. Here the CDR3 DNA reads TGTGCCTGGGACAGCCCGGGATTTGTCAATGAGCAGTTCTTC.

V usage is TRBV7-3 and J usage is TRBJ2-3; 7 bases line up with TRBD1. CDR3 length: 19 residues. V trimming: 8 bases; J trimming: 3 bases; junction bases outside the gene matches: 23. Germline V gene data show CDR1 as SGHTA and CDR2 as FQGTGA. CDR3 nucleotide sequence: TGTGCCAGCGGCAAGACAGGGTCGGCCGGGGCGCTTCGGACAGATACGCAGTATTTT. It translates to CASGKTGSAGALRTDTQYF.

This chain joins TRBV19 and TRBJ2-7; TRBD2 agrees at 9 bases. There are 17 residues in the CDR3. J was trimmed by 0 bases and V by 2 bases; bases with no gene match: 8. Germline V gives CDR1 LNHDA, CDR2 SQIVND (reference sequence). CDR3 nucleotide sequence: TGTGCCAGTAGTATAATAGCGGGAGTTGGAAGCTCCTACGAGCAGTACTTC. Translated, it gives CASSIIAGVGSSYEQYF.

This clone was observed a single time. The V gene is TRBV7-2, the J gene TRBJ2-2, with 7 bases matching TRBD2. The junction had 3 bases not matched to a gene; V was cut back by 3 bases and J by 5 bases. The germline gives CDR1 SGHTA, CDR2 FQGNSA. The CDR3 covers 14 residues. CDR3: CASSFRAGTGELFF. DNA for the CDR3: TGTGCCAGCAGCTTTCGAGCGGGGACCGGGGAGCTGTTTTTT.

The DNA for the CDR3 is TGTGCCAGCAGTTACTCGCGGTACGGCACTGAAGCTTTCTTT. Its translation is CASSYSRYGTEAFF. The V call is TRBV6-5, the J call TRBJ1-1; D gene unclear. Germline V lookup: CDR1 MNHEY, CDR2 SVGAGI. The CDR3 covers 14 residues. V shed 0 bases and J shed 4 bases, with 9 bases lying between them.

The rearrangement uses TRBV11-2 and TRBJ1-1; D is unclear. The CDR3 loop spans 12 amino acids. The V and J ends lost 1 base and 7 bases respectively, with 7 bases between them. Germline CDR1 and CDR2: SGHAT and FQNNGV. CDR3 DNA: TGTGCCAGCAGCTTAGCCACCAGTGAAGCTTTCTTT. This encodes CASSLATSEAFF.

The chain carries TRBV13 and TRBJ1-1, with TRBD1 identical over 8 bases. The junction had 13 bases not matched to a gene; V was cut back by 0 bases and J by 4 bases. From germline, CDR1 is PRHDT and CDR2 FYEKMQ (reference sequence). The CDR3 consists of 18 residues. CDR3 amino acids: CASSLGRFRRQGTTEAFF. CDR3 DNA: TGTGCCAGCAGCTTAGGCCGATTCCGGAGACAGGGGACCACTGAAGCTTTCTTT.

This chain links TRBV29-1 with TRBJ1-2; tentatively, D is TRBD1 (5 bases). The CDR3 is 14 residues long. The ends were cut back, 1 base at V and 3 bases at J, with 12 bases in the middle. Germline CDR1 is SQVTM and CDR2 is ANQGSEA. The CDR3 protein is CSVEARDGHYGYTF. CDR3 nucleotides: TGCAGCGTTGAAGCCCGGGACGGCCACTATGGCTACACCTTC.

The chain uses TRBV5-4 and TRBJ2-5; 8 positions agree with TRBD2. This CDR3 has 14 amino acids. CDR1 is SGHNT, CDR2 YYREEE, per germline (reference sequence). Trimming took 3 bases from V and 4 from J; bases not matched to a gene: 5. CDR3 sequence: CASSSRTSGETQYF. CDR3 nucleotide sequence: TGTGCCAGCAGCTCTCGCACTAGCGGAGAGACCCAGTACTTC.

The rearrangement uses TRBV19 and TRBJ2-7; a possible D gene is TRBD1 (6 bases). The CDR3 length is 15 residues. V shed 3 bases and J shed 7 bases, with 19 bases lying between them. CDR1 and CDR2 from the germline V gene are LNHDA and SQIVND (reference sequence). Written as DNA, the CDR3 is TGTGCCAGTAGTATTTTGGGGGCGCCTTTGGGGGAGCAGTACTTC. It is translated as CASSILGAPLGEQYF.

V is TRBV5-1 and J is TRBJ2-4; 15 positions agree with TRBD2. Looked up from germline, CDR1 is SGHRS and CDR2 is YFSETQ. The V and J ends lost 5 bases and 8 bases, in that order; junction bases with no gene match: 8. The CDR3 is made up of 16 amino acids. CDR3: CASRFGTSGGQDIQYF. The CDR3 coding sequence is TGCGCCAGCAGATTCGGGACTAGCGGGGGGCAGGACATTCAGTACTTC.

The V call is TRBV19, the J call TRBJ1-4; tentatively, D is TRBD1 (6 bases). Germline lookup yields CDR1 LNHDA and CDR2 SQIVND (reference sequence). This CDR3 region has 16 residues. The ends were cut back, 3 bases at V and 3 bases at J, with 14 bases in the middle. CDR3 sequence reads: CASSMEVGGANEKLFF. The CDR3 DNA follows: TGTGCCAGTAGTATGGAAGTAGGGGGAGCTAATGAAAAACTGTTTTTT.

V gene TRBV7-9 combines with J gene TRBJ2-7; 9 bases map to TRBD1. This CDR3 has 16 amino acids. J gave up 3 bases and V 0 bases, and 6 bases lay outside the gene matches. CDR1 is SEHNR, CDR2 FQNEAQ, per germline (reference sequence). The CDR3: CASSLAGTGLGYEQYF. In DNA, the CDR3 is TGTGCCAGCAGCTTAGCTGGGACAGGGCTGGGCTACGAGCAGTACTTC.

The rearrangement joins TRBV7-3 to TRBJ1-2; D is unresolved. CDR1 and CDR2 from the germline V gene are SGHTA and FQGTGA. CDR3 size: 13 residues. Trimming shortened V by 2 bases and J by 4 bases, and 8 bases separated the two germline ends. Here the CDR3 DNA reads TGTGCCAGCAGCTTAGAACGGGCCTATGGCTACACCTTC. Its translation: CASSLERAYGYTF. Full variable domain (remainder filled in from reference TRBV7-3 and TRBJ1-2): GAGVSQTPSNKVTEKGKYVELRCDPISGHTALYWYRQSLGQGPEFLIYFQGTGAADDSGLPNDRFFAVRPEGSVSTLKIQRTERGDSAVYLCASSLERAYGYTFGSGTRLTVV.

This clone was recorded only once. The V gene is TRBV7-3, the J gene TRBJ2-1, with 10 bases fitting TRBD2. The V gene end was trimmed by 5 bases and the J gene end by 4 bases; junction bases not matched to a gene: 5. CDR3 length equals 15 residues. Germline CDR1 reads SGHTA; CDR2 reads FQGTGA. As DNA, the CDR3 is TGTGCCAGCAGCCCTACTAGCGGGAAATACAATGAGCAGTTCTTC. This gives the protein CASSPTSGKYNEQFF.

The chain employs TRBV18 and TRBJ1-1; 8 positions agree with TRBD1. The V gene's germline CDR1 is KGHSH and CDR2 LQKENI. CDR3 length equals 13 residues. With V trimmed by 5 bases and J by 6 bases, 5 bases remained unmatched. The CDR3 sequence: CASSITGGAEAFF. CDR3 coding DNA: TGTGCCAGCTCAATTACAGGGGGAGCTGAAGCTTTCTTT.

The chain uses TRBV9 and TRBJ1-2; no clear D. The ends were cut back, 4 bases at V and 4 bases at J, with 17 bases in the middle. The CDR3 extends over 15 amino acids. Germline V gene lookup returns CDR1 SGDLS and CDR2 YYNGEE. The CDR3 reads CASSNAAGIAYGYTF. CDR3 coding DNA: TGTGCCAGCAGCAACGCGGCAGGAATCGCCTATGGCTACACCTTC.

In its sample, this clone was seen once. The chain links TRBV4-2 to TRBJ2-5, with a possible D match to TRBD2 (6 bases). The germline CDR1 and CDR2 sequences are LGHNA and YNFKEQ. The CDR3 is 16 residues long. Trimming shortened V by 1 base and J by 7 bases, and 19 bases separated the two germline ends. CDR3 in DNA: TGTGCCAGCAGCCAAGGGTTGGCGGGATTGACTGCGACCCAGTACTTC. Encoded protein: CASSQGLAGLTATQYF.

The chain uses TRBV5-1 and TRBJ2-7; D might be TRBD1 (6 bases). The CDR3 is 13 residues long. The germline V gene has CDR1 SGHRS and CDR2 YFSETQ. V gave up 4 bases and J gave up 4 bases, with 12 bases separating them. CDR3 sequence: CASSARQDYEQYF. CDR3 in DNA: TGCGCCAGCAGCGCCCGACAGGATTACGAGCAGTACTTC.

The V and J genes are TRBV7-9 and TRBJ2-1; 7 positions match TRBD1. This CDR3 is built from 15 residues. Germline CDR1 reads SEHNR; CDR2 reads FQNEAQ (reference sequence). The ends lost 6 bases at V and 5 bases at J; junction bases unmatched: 10. The CDR3 sequence: CASSLSTGAHNEQFF. The CDR3 bases are TGTGCCAGCAGTCTCTCCACAGGGGCCCACAATGAGCAGTTCTTC.

Concerning this clone itself: Other DNA sequences in the sample encode the same CDR3. The chain carries TRBV7-6 and TRBJ2-7; no reliable D call. V lost 5 bases, J lost 5 bases, and 7 bases lay in between. This CDR3 has 11 amino acids. From germline, CDR1 is SGHVS and CDR2 FNYEAQ. Here the CDR3 reads CASSPNHEQYF. The CDR3 DNA reads as TGTGCCAGCAGCCCAAATCACGAGCAGTACTTC.

The chain couples TRBV5-1 to TRBJ2-1; 10 bases line up with TRBD1. CDR3 length equals 16 residues. Germline values: CDR1 SGHRS, CDR2 YFSETQ. Losses at the gene ends were 0 bases for V and 7 bases for J; bases not matched to a gene: 7. The CDR3: CASSLAGTGERNEQFF. In DNA, the CDR3 is TGCGCCAGCAGCTTGGCCGGGACAGGGGAGCGTAATGAGCAGTTCTTC.

This chain joins TRBV4-3 and TRBJ1-1, with D uncertain. This CDR3 has 13 amino acids. Per the germline V gene, CDR1 is LGHNA and CDR2 is YSLEER. V gave up 1 base and J gave up 10 bases, with 13 bases separating them. This CDR3 reads CASSQGFKNTAFF. DNA of the CDR3: TGCGCCAGCAGCCAAGGTTTCAAAAACACAGCTTTCTTT.

This chain joins TRBV9 and TRBJ2-2; D is undetermined. V was shortened by 0 bases and J by 6 bases, with 3 bases between the two germline ends. The V gene's germline CDR1 is SGDLS and CDR2 YYNGEE. CDR3 length: 12 residues. The CDR3 DNA reads TGTGCCAGCAGCGTAGTATCCGGGGAGCTGTTTTTT. This translates into CASSVVSGELFF.

The genes are TRBV2 and TRBJ1-2; no firm D call. This CDR3 comprises 13 residues. V gave up 4 bases and J gave up 1 base, with 7 bases separating them. In germline, CDR1 is SNHLY, CDR2 FYNNEI. The CDR3 protein is CASSVSINYGYTF. Written as DNA, the CDR3 is TGTGCCAGCAGTGTAAGCATTAACTATGGCTACACCTTC.

This clone was counted a single time. This rearrangement joins TRBV4-2 to TRBJ1-1; D perhaps matches TRBD1 (6 bases). The V and J ends lost 0 bases and 4 bases respectively, with 21 bases between them. The CDR3 is made up of 18 amino acids. Germline V gene data show CDR1 as LGHNA and CDR2 as YNFKEQ. Written as DNA, the CDR3 is TGTGCCAGCAGCCAAGAGGTGAGCGGTGGGTCCAGGGGCACTGAAGCTTTCTTT. Its translation is CASSQEVSGGSRGTEAFF.

The chain couples TRBV9 to TRBJ1-1; D is possibly TRBD1 (6 bases). The CDR3 contains 14 residues. Trimming removed 3 bases at V and 5 bases at J, with 14 bases between. Germline V gene lookup returns CDR1 SGDLS and CDR2 YYNGEE. Written as DNA, the CDR3 is TGTGCCAGCAGCGGGAATGGGGGGCGGACTGAAGCTTTCTTT. This sequence encodes CASSGNGGRTEAFF.